This T cell receptor beta chain was identified during a study of blood T cell repertoires in COVID-19. Trimming took 2 bases from V and 1 from J, leaving 13 bases between them. CDR3 length equals 15 residues. CDR1 is SGHRS, CDR2 YFSETQ, per germline. The table came from immunoSEQ multiplex PCR; TCRdb's copy has only in-frame clones and leaves some out. The profile shows approximately 200,000 clones, roughly 86% of them singletons. The V gene is TRBV5-1, the J gene TRBJ2-7; possible D gene TRBD1, 6 bases. This receptor was taken from a woman aged 55-69 years with acute or convalescent COVID-19. Sequencing used peripheral blood. The CDR3 protein is CASSLGQGKSYEQYF. As DNA, the CDR3 is TGCGCCAGCAGCTTAGGGCAGGGGAAATCCTACGAGCAGTACTTC.